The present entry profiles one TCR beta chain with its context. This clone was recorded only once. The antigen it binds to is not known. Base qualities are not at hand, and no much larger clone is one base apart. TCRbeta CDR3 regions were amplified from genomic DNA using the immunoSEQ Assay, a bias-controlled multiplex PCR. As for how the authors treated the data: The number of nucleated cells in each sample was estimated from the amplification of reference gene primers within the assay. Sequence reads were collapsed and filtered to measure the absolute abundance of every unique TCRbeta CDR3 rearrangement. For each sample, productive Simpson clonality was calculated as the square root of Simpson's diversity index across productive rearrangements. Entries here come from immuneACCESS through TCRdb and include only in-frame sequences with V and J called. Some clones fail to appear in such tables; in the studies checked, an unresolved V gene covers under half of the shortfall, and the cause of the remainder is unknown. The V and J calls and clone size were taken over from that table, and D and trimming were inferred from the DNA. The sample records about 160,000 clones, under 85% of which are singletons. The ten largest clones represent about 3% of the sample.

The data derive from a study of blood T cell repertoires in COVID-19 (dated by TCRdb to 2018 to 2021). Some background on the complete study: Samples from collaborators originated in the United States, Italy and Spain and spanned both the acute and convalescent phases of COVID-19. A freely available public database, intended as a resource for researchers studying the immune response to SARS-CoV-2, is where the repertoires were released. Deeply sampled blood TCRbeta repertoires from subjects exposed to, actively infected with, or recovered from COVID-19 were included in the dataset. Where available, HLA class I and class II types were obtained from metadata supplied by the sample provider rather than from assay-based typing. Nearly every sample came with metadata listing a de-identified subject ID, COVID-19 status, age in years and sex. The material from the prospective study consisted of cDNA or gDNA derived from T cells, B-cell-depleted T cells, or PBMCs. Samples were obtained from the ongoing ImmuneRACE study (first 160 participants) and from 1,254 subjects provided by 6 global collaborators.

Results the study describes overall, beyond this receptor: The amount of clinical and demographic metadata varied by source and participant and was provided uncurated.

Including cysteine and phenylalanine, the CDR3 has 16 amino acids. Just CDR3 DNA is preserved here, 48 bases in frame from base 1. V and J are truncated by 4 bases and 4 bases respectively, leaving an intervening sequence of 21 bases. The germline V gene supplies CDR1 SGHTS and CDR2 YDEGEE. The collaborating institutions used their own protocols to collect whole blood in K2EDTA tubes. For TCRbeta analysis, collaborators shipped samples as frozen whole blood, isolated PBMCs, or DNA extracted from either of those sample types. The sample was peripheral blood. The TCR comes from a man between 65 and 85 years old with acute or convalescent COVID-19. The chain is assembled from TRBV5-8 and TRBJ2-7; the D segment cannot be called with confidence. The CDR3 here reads CASSTSLRIDSYEQYF. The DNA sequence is TGTGCCAGCAGCACTTCCCTTAGGATTGACTCTTACGAGCAGTACTTC.